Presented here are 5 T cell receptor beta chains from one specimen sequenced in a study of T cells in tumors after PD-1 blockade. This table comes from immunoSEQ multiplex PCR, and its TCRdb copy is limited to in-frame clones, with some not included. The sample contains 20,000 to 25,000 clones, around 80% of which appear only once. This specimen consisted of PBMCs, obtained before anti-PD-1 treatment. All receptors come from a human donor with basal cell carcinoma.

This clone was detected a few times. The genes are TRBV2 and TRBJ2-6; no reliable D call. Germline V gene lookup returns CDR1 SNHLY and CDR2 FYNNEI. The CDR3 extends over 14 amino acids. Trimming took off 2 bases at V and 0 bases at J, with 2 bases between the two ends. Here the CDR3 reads CASSEYSGANVLTF. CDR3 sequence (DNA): TGTGCCAGCAGTGAATACTCTGGGGCCAACGTCCTGACTTTC.

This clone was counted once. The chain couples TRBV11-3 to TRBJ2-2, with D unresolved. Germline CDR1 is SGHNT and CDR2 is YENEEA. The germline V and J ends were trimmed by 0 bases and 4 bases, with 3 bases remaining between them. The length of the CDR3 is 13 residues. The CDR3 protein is CASSLDGTGELFF. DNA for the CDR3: TGTGCCAGCAGCTTAGATGGCACCGGGGAGCTGTTTTTT. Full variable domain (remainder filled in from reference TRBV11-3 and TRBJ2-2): EAGVVQSPRYKIIEKKQPVAFWCNPISGHNTLYWYLQNLGQGPELLIRYENEEAVDDSQLPKDRFSAERLKGVDSTLKIQPAELGDSAVYLCASSLDGTGELFFGEGSRLTVL.

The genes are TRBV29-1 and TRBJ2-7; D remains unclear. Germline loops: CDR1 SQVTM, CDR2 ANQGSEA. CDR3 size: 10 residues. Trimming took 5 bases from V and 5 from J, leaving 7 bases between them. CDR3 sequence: CSVLSDEQYF. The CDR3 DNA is TGCAGCGTTCTAAGTGACGAGCAGTACTTC.

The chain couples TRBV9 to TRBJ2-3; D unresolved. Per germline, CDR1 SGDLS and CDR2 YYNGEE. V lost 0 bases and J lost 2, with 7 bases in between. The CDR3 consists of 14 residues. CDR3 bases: TGTGCCAGCAGCGTAGATAGTTACACAGATACGCAGTATTTT. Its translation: CASSVDSYTDTQYF.

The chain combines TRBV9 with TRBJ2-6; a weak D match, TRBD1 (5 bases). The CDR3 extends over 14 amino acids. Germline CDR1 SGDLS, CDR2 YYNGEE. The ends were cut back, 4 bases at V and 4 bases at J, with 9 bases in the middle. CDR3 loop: CASSSRTGANVLTF. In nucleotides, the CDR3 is TGTGCCAGCAGCTCAAGGACAGGGGCCAACGTCCTGACTTTC.